These 8 T cell receptor beta chains came from one sample sequenced in a study of post-analysis software for immune sequencing data. Study-level findings and limits: Compared with controls, patients had more of roughly five TRBV segments, including TRBV5-6, TRBV5-1 and TRBV20-1.

Which antigens these TCRs recognize remains unknown. Sequencing libraries made from TCR beta cDNA carried unique molecular identifiers. TCRdb re-called the PCR reads with MiXCR, one entry per CDR3 protein. The sample has about 770,000 distinct CDR3 sequences; around 42% are singletons. The specimen was blood. The receptors here all came from a girl aged 10 to 17 with multiple sclerosis.

Regarding this clonotype: The junction does not match germline at one end; this may be a read error. The chain is built from TRBV6-1 and TRBJ2-4; TRBD1 is a possible D gene (5 bases). Germline values: CDR1 MNHNS, CDR2 SASEGT. The CDR3 totals 14 residues. CDR3 sequence (DNA): TGTGCCAGCAGAGTAGACAGATTTGTCTACGAGCAGGACTTC. As protein: CASRVDRFVYEQDF.

The V call is TRBV7-2, the J call TRBJ1-2; maybe TRBD1 (5 bases). The CDR3 totals 15 residues. Trimming took 3 bases from V and 7 from J, leaving 18 bases between them. Germline V gives CDR1 SGHTA, CDR2 FQGNSA. The CDR3 protein is CASSFVSGPRAGYTF. CDR3 sequence (DNA): TGTGCCAGCAGCTTCGTCTCAGGGCCTCGTGCTGGCTACACCTTC.

The chain uses TRBV29-1 and TRBJ2-7; a possible D gene is TRBD1 (6 bases). V lost 4 bases and J lost 2, with 12 bases in between. CDR1 SQVTM and CDR2 ANQGSEA come from the germline V gene. This CDR3 spans 13 amino acids. CDR3 region: CSVGQDSPYEQYF. CDR3 nucleotides: TGCAGCGTTGGACAGGACTCCCCCTACGAGCAGTACTTC.

This clonotype was detected a few times. The rearrangement uses TRBV29-1 and TRBJ2-3; D call uncertain. CDR3 length: 13 residues. The germline gives CDR1 SQVTM, CDR2 ANQGSEA. Trimming took 3 bases from V and 3 from J, leaving 10 bases between them. CDR3 DNA: TGCAGCGTTGACTGGTCCGGAACAGATACGCAGTATTTT. Protein sequence: CSVDWSGTDTQYF.

A note on this clonotype: One base away lies a much larger clone, so this may be a sequencing read error. The CDR3 nucleotides read TGTGCCAGCAGCAAGACAGGGGTGAACACTGAAGCTTTCTTT. Its translation is CASSKTGVNTEAFF. The chain has TRBV6-1 and TRBJ1-1, with 8 bases fitting TRBD1. With V trimmed by 6 bases and J by 0 bases, 3 bases remained unmatched. This CDR3 has 14 amino acids. Germline loops: CDR1 MNHNS, CDR2 SASEGT.

This clonotype was found many times. The chain is built from TRBV24-1 and TRBJ2-5, with D maybe TRBD1 (6 bases). Germline values: CDR1 KGHDR, CDR2 SFDVKD. The CDR3 extends over 13 amino acids. The V gene lost 4 bases and the J gene lost 5 bases, with 10 bases spanning the gap. The CDR3 spells CATSEAGVETQYF. For the CDR3, the DNA is TGTGCCACCAGTGAGGCAGGGGTGGAGACCCAGTACTTC.

This clonotype came up once. The chain links TRBV7-9 to TRBJ2-3; 8 bases are a match to TRBD1. The CDR3 is 17 residues long. Per the germline V gene, CDR1 is SEHNR and CDR2 is FQNEAQ (reference sequence). J was trimmed by 3 bases and V by 3 bases; bases with no gene match: 11. CDR3 residues: CASSFSPGGAGTDTQYF. DNA for the CDR3: TGTGCCAGCAGCTTCAGCCCAGGGGGCGCAGGGACAGATACGCAGTATTTT. The entire variable domain, with the rest obtained from reference TRBV7-9 and TRBJ2-3, is as follows: DTGVSQNPRHKITKRGQNVTFRCDPISEHNRLYWYRQTLGQGPEFLTYFQNEAQLEKSRLLSDRFSAERPKGSFSTLEIQRTEQGDSAMYLCASSFSPGGAGTDTQYFGPGTRLTVL.

J is TRBJ1-1 and V is TRBV29-1; D not resolved. The length of the CDR3 is 12 residues. Germline CDR1 reads SQVTM; CDR2 reads ANQGSEA. With 4 bases removed from V and 4 bases from J, the gap between germline ends came to 10 bases. The CDR3: CSVAEGSTEAFF. The CDR3 bases are TGCAGCGTTGCCGAAGGATCCACTGAAGCTTTCTTT.